The 22 T cell receptor beta chains below come from one sample, sequenced in a study of T cell changes during pregnancy in multiple sclerosis. TCRdb keeps only in-frame clones here, not all; method: immunoSEQ multiplex PCR. The data contain fewer than 85,000 clones, around 92% of them singletons. The material was peripheral blood, obtained in the third trimester of pregnancy. The origin of the receptors is a female donor in good health, enrolled as a control in a pregnancy study.

V and J are TRBV2 and TRBJ2-2; TRBD1 might be the D (6 bases). The CDR3 has 14 amino acids. V was trimmed by 3 bases and J by 6 bases, leaving 11 bases between them. The germline CDR1 and CDR2 sequences are SNHLY and FYNNEI. CDR3 DNA sequence: TGTGCCAGCAGTGAGAACAGGGATTCCGGGGAGCTGTTTTTT. Translation gives CASSENRDSGELFF.

The J gene is TRBJ2-7, the V gene TRBV12-5; tentatively, D is TRBD1 (5 bases). Trimming took off 7 bases at V and 2 bases at J, with 18 bases between the two ends. CDR3 length equals 15 residues. CDR1 and CDR2 from the germline V gene are LGHNT and FRNRAP. The CDR3, as DNA: TGTGCTAGTGCCCACTCCCAGGGATTCCCCTACGAGCAGTACTTC. The encoded protein is CASAHSQGFPYEQYF.

The V call is TRBV7-2, the J call TRBJ1-5, with D perhaps matching TRBD1 (6 bases). The V gene lost 1 base and the J gene lost 1 base, with 8 bases spanning the gap. CDR3 length: 15 amino acids. Germline values: CDR1 SGHTA, CDR2 FQGNSA. CDR3 amino acids: CASSLDRVSNQPQHF. The CDR3 DNA is TGTGCCAGCAGCTTAGACAGGGTGAGCAATCAGCCCCAGCATTTT.

V usage is TRBV4-2 and J usage is TRBJ1-6; D is undetermined. This CDR3 region has 13 residues. Trimming removed 1 base from V and 10 bases from J, with 8 bases in between. CDR1 and CDR2 from the germline V gene are LGHNA and YNFKEQ. CDR3 sequence reads: CASSQVSESPLHF. The CDR3 DNA sequence: TGTGCCAGCAGCCAAGTTTCGGAGTCACCCCTCCACTTT.

This clone was picked up a small number of times. The rearrangement links TRBV6-4 to TRBJ1-1; D gene ambiguous. CDR1 and CDR2 (germline): MRHNA, SNTAGT. The CDR3 has 13 residues. The V and J ends lost 6 bases and 1 base respectively, with 9 bases between them. The CDR3 bases are TGTGCCAGCAGAGTTGGAGGGAACACTGAAGCTTTCTTT. It specifies CASRVGGNTEAFF.

This chain joins TRBV29-1 and TRBJ2-5; 9 nucleotides align to TRBD1. The trim removed 4 bases at V and 1 base at J, leaving 7 bases unmatched. This CDR3 contains 15 residues. Germline-derived CDR1 and CDR2 are SQVTM and ANQGSEA. Written as DNA, the CDR3 is TGCAGCGTTGGTGGGACAGGGTGGGCCCAAGAGACCCAGTACTTC. Encoded protein: CSVGGTGWAQETQYF.

The chain joins TRBV5-4 to TRBJ1-1; D gene uncertain. The germline gives CDR1 SGHNT, CDR2 YYREEE (reference sequence). This CDR3 is 16 amino acids long. Trimming removed 0 bases from V and 3 bases from J, with 15 bases in between. DNA of the CDR3: TGTGCCAGCAGCTTGGCCGCCGTCCAGAGGGACACTGAAGCTTTCTTT. Its translation: CASSLAAVQRDTEAFF.

The chain couples TRBV28 to TRBJ1-5; D is unresolved. The CDR3 has 15 amino acids. From germline, CDR1 is MDHEN and CDR2 SYDVKM. Between the trimmed V and J ends, which lost 5 bases and 1 base, there was a span of 12 bases. The CDR3 region is CASSLPTRSNQPQHF. The CDR3 DNA reads as TGTGCCAGCAGTCTCCCGACTAGGAGCAATCAGCCCCAGCATTTT.

The chain has TRBV7-9 and TRBJ2-3, with 10 bases matching TRBD2. CDR3 size: 16 residues. V was clipped by 5 bases and J by 5 bases; unmatched bases: 10. Germline V gene data show CDR1 as SEHNR and CDR2 as FQNEAQ (reference sequence). The CDR3 sequence is CASSPTSGGAQDTQYF. As DNA, the CDR3 is TGTGCCAGCAGCCCCACGAGCGGGGGGGCTCAAGATACGCAGTATTTT.

The chain links TRBV28 to TRBJ1-6; D is perhaps TRBD1 (5 bases). V gave up 1 base and J gave up 2 bases, with 15 bases separating them. The CDR3 length is 18 residues. CDR1 is MDHEN, CDR2 SYDVKM, per germline. The CDR3 loop is CASSLYPSGVAYNSPLHF. The CDR3 region has the DNA TGTGCCAGCAGTTTATACCCTTCGGGGGTAGCCTATAATTCACCCCTCCACTTT.

The chain has TRBV7-9 and TRBJ1-3; D possibly corresponds to TRBD1 (5 bases). CDR1 is SEHNR and CDR2 is FQNEAQ in the germline V gene (reference sequence). The CDR3 loop spans 14 amino acids. Trimming left V 6 bases short and J 2 bases short, with 11 bases between. This chain's CDR3 is CASRGRQAGNTIYF. The CDR3 nucleotides read TGTGCCAGCAGGGGGCGACAAGCTGGAAACACCATATATTTT.

The gene calls are TRBV28 and TRBJ2-4; a possible D gene is TRBD1 (6 bases). The CDR3 loop spans 14 amino acids. Germline V lookup: CDR1 MDHEN, CDR2 SYDVKM. Trimming cost V 5 bases and J 6 bases, with 14 bases left between them. CDR3 in DNA: TGTGCCAGCAGTACGACAGGACGGTCAAACATTCAGTACTTC. This translates into CASSTTGRSNIQYF.

The rearrangement links TRBV28 to TRBJ1-1, with 7 bases aligning to TRBD1. Trimming removed 2 bases from V and 0 bases from J; junction bases left unmatched: 6. CDR1 is MDHEN and CDR2 is SYDVKM in the germline V gene. The CDR3 consists of 16 residues. The CDR3 reads CASSLTGAFMNTEAFF. CDR3 coding DNA: TGTGCCAGCAGTTTAACAGGGGCGTTCATGAACACTGAAGCTTTCTTT. Supplemented by reference TRBV28 and TRBJ1-1, the full variable domain reads DVKVTQSSRYLVKRTGEKVFLECVQDMDHENMFWYRQDPGLGLRLIYFSYDVKMKEKGDIPEGYSVSREKKERFSLILESASTNQTSMYLCASSLTGAFMNTEAFFGQGTRLTVV.

This clone came up a few times. This rearrangement joins TRBV2 to TRBJ1-6; 8 bases fit TRBD1. Germline values: CDR1 SNHLY, CDR2 FYNNEI. J gave up 9 bases and V 8 bases, and 6 bases lay outside the gene matches. CDR3 length equals 13 residues. The CDR3 DNA is TGTGCCAGCCAGGAGACAGGGGTTTCACCCCTCCACTTT. It encodes CASQETGVSPLHF.

The V and J genes are TRBV11-2 and TRBJ1-1; D may be TRBD1 (5 bases). Germline CDR1 and CDR2: SGHAT and FQNNGV. Trimming stripped 5 bases from V and 7 bases from J, with 11 bases between. The CDR3 is 12 amino acids. The CDR3 loop reads CASSPMTVEAFF. The CDR3 DNA reads TGTGCCAGCAGCCCTATGACAGTTGAAGCTTTCTTT.

This sequence joins TRBV5-1 and TRBJ2-5, with TRBD2 matching 10 bases. The ends lost 4 bases at V and 5 bases at J; junction bases unmatched: 8. In germline, CDR1 is SGHRS, CDR2 YFSETQ. The CDR3 extends over 15 amino acids. CDR3 nucleotides: TGCGCCAGCAGCATAACGGGACTAGCGTCGGAGACCCAGTACTTC. Translation gives CASSITGLASETQYF.

The CDR3 DNA reads as TGTGCCAGCAGCCAAGAGGGGGGACAGGGGAACGAGCAGTACTTC. Translated: CASSQEGGQGNEQYF. The chain combines TRBV4-2 with TRBJ2-7; 10 bases are shared with TRBD1. V dropped 0 bases and J dropped 5; count of bases not matched to a gene: 4. Per the germline V gene, CDR1 is LGHNA and CDR2 is YNFKEQ. The CDR3 loop spans 15 amino acids.

As regards this clone: Distinct nucleotide sequences in the sample also encode this CDR3. V gene TRBV6-1 combines with J gene TRBJ1-6; 10 bases map to TRBD1. There are 15 residues in the CDR3. V lost 1 base, J lost 7 bases, and 1 base stayed unmatched. The germline V gene has CDR1 MNHNS and CDR2 SASEGT. The CDR3 DNA is TGTGCCAGCAGTGAAGGGACAGGGGGGAATTCACCCCTCCACTTT. Translating gives CASSEGTGGNSPLHF.

The V call is TRBV6-1, the J call TRBJ2-3; D unresolved. The CDR3 sequence is 13 residues long. V was clipped by 3 bases and J by 4 bases, with 8 bases between them. In germline, CDR1 is MNHNS, CDR2 SASEGT. CDR3 in amino acids: CASSETLADTQYF. In DNA, the CDR3 is TGTGCCAGCAGTGAGACACTTGCAGATACGCAGTATTTT.

The V gene is TRBV11-3, the J gene TRBJ2-2; 7 bases line up with TRBD1. The V and J ends lost 0 bases and 6 bases, in that order; junction bases with no gene match: 4. The CDR3 consists of 15 residues. Germline assignment: CDR1 SGHNT and CDR2 YENEEA. CDR3 DNA sequence: TGTGCCAGCAGCTTAGACCAGGGGGTCTCCGGGGAGCTGTTTTTT. Translating it yields CASSLDQGVSGELFF.

The chain uses TRBV6-1 and TRBJ2-7; 8 nucleotides line up with TRBD2. The CDR3 extends over 15 amino acids. Losses at the gene ends were 4 bases for V and 5 bases for J; bases not matched to a gene: 10. Germline V lookup: CDR1 MNHNS, CDR2 SASEGT. CDR3 in amino acids: CASSGDPGGPNEQYF. CDR3 bases: TGTGCCAGCAGTGGTGACCCGGGGGGGCCAAACGAGCAGTACTTC.

The rearrangement uses TRBV5-4 and TRBJ2-7; TRBD2 matches at 8 bases. V lost 0 bases and J lost 6; bases outside the gene matches: 11. CDR3 size: 16 residues. CDR1 is SGHNT, CDR2 YYREEE, per germline (reference sequence). CDR3 in amino acids: CASSLGGLEGLGEQYF. CDR3 bases: TGTGCCAGCAGCTTGGGGGGACTAGAGGGACTCGGCGAGCAGTACTTC.